Shown below are 14 T cell receptor beta chains from a single sample sequenced in a study of shared clonotypes between healthy human individuals (dated by TCRdb to about 2020). Library preparation was by the immunoSEQ multiplex PCR assay. TCRdb's version of the immuneACCESS table is confined to in-frame rearrangements and falls short of the full clone set. An unresolved V gene accounts for under half of the shortfall where checked; the remainder is of unknown origin. The sample table contains a few hundred thousand clones; only one count was recorded for around 96% of them. The biggest ten clones account for about 0.32% of the sample. Specimen: memory CD8+ T cells sorted from blood. The cell subset or site label on this specimen signifies: CD45RO+ cells pooled with CCR7-negative TemRA cells. The receptors were sampled from a man aged 30 to 39 in good health.

This sequence joins TRBV7-3 and TRBJ2-3, with 8 bases that match TRBD2. The trim removed 1 base at V and 7 bases at J, leaving 7 bases unmatched. Germline CDR1 SGHTA, CDR2 FQGTGA. The CDR3 runs to 15 residues. The CDR3 nucleotides are TGTGCCAGCAGCTTAAGCGGGAGGCCTGATTATACGCAGTATTTT. Protein product: CASSLSGRPDYTQYF.

The chain recombines TRBV28 with TRBJ2-3; TRBD2 agrees at 14 bases. V dropped 5 bases and J dropped 6; count of bases not matched to a gene: 16. Germline V CDR1 and CDR2: MDHEN, SYDVKM. This CDR3 has 19 amino acids. The CDR3 bases are TGTGCCAGCAGTCCCGAAGGACTAGCGGGAGGATCGCTGGGTGATACGCAGTATTTT. Translation gives CASSPEGLAGGSLGDTQYF.

V and J are TRBV6-1 and TRBJ2-7; D is unresolved. Trimming stripped 5 bases from V and 4 bases from J, with 6 bases between. Germline V gene data show CDR1 as MNHNS and CDR2 as SASEGT. This CDR3 comprises 11 residues. DNA for the CDR3: TGTGCCAGCAGTCGGGCGTACGAGCAGTACTTC. Translation gives CASSRAYEQYF.

The chain uses TRBV10-2 and TRBJ2-7; 9 bases are shared with TRBD2. Trimming took 8 bases from V and 4 from J; bases not matched to a gene: 6. Germline CDR1 and CDR2: WSHSY and SAAADI. The CDR3 runs 13 residues. CDR3 amino acids: CASQLAGAYEQYF. The CDR3 bases are TGCGCCAGCCAGTTAGCGGGAGCGTACGAGCAGTACTTC.

The chain is built from TRBV5-1 and TRBJ1-2; no firm D call. The V gene's germline CDR1 is SGHRS and CDR2 YFSETQ. The CDR3 spans 15 residues. Trimming pared 4 bases from V and 10 bases from J, leaving 23 bases between. The CDR3 here is CASSRTPGTRLLYTF. The CDR3 region has the DNA TGCGCCAGCAGCAGGACCCCGGGAACAAGGCTACTCTACACCTTC.

The rearrangement joins TRBV4-1 to TRBJ2-1; 7 positions match TRBD2. The CDR3 is 16 residues long. V was clipped by 4 bases and J by 1 base; unmatched bases: 7. Per the germline V gene, CDR1 is MGHRA and CDR2 is YSYEKL. This chain's CDR3 is CASSRYSGTSYNEQFF. In nucleotides, the CDR3 is TGCGCCAGCAGCCGTTACAGCGGGACGTCCTACAATGAGCAGTTCTTC.

The rearrangement joins TRBV13 to TRBJ2-3; possibly TRBD1 or TRBD2 for D (5 bases each). Per the germline V gene, CDR1 is PRHDT and CDR2 is FYEKMQ (reference sequence). V was pared by 0 bases and J by 10 bases, with 20 bases between. This CDR3 comprises 16 residues. CDR3 residues: CASSLGEGRGLGPQYF. CDR3 nucleotides: TGTGCCAGCAGCTTAGGCGAGGGGAGAGGCCTTGGGCCGCAGTATTTT.

The gene calls are TRBV19 and TRBJ2-7; the match to TRBD2 covers 10 bases. Germline loops: CDR1 LNHDA, CDR2 SQIVND (reference sequence). This CDR3 is built from 14 residues. Trimming took 5 bases from V and 3 from J; bases not matched to a gene: 4. This chain's CDR3 is CASSWTSGFYEQYF. CDR3 in DNA: TGTGCCAGTAGTTGGACTAGCGGATTCTACGAGCAGTACTTC. Full variable domain (rest looked up from reference TRBV19 and TRBJ2-7): DGGITQSPKYLFRKEGQNVTLSCEQNLNHDAMYWYRQDPGQGLRLIYYSQIVNDFQKGDIAEGYSVSREKKESFPLTVTSAQKNPTAFYLCASSWTSGFYEQYFGPGTRLTVT.

This chain joins TRBV5-4 and TRBJ1-4; D might be TRBD1 (5 bases). CDR3 length equals 15 residues. Trimming shortened V by 4 bases and J by 7 bases, and 17 bases separated the two germline ends. The germline V gene encodes CDR1 SGHNT and CDR2 YYREEE (reference sequence). This CDR3 is CASSVSMAGGEKLFF. In nucleotides, the CDR3 is TGTGCCAGCAGCGTATCCATGGCCGGGGGTGAAAAACTGTTTTTT.

The V gene is TRBV11-3, the J gene TRBJ2-1; D unclear. Trimming stripped 4 bases from V and 10 bases from J, with 14 bases between. The length of the CDR3 is 13 residues. Germline values: CDR1 SGHNT, CDR2 YENEEA. CDR3 sequence (DNA): TGTGCCAGCAGCTCCCTCCCAGCTGGAGAGCAGTTCTTC. Translation: CASSSLPAGEQFF.

CDR3 nucleotides: TGTGCCAGCAGCACGACAGACAGGGGAAACACCATATATTTT. It yields the protein CASSTTDRGNTIYF. This sequence joins TRBV28 and TRBJ1-3; tentatively, D is TRBD1 (6 bases). Germline V gives CDR1 MDHEN, CDR2 SYDVKM. The V end was cut by 6 bases, the J end by 4 bases, with 13 bases between. The CDR3 loop spans 14 amino acids.

The V gene is TRBV30, the J gene TRBJ1-5; tentatively, D is TRBD1 (6 bases). V lost 2 bases and J 5 bases, leaving 10 bases between the germline ends. The length of the CDR3 is 13 residues. From germline, CDR1 is GTSNPN and CDR2 SVGIG (reference sequence). DNA for the CDR3: TGTGCCTGGAGTACAGGGTCCCATCAGCCCCAGCATTTT. As protein: CAWSTGSHQPQHF.

The V gene is TRBV2, the J gene TRBJ2-6, with 10 bases lining up with TRBD1. Germline V gene data show CDR1 as SNHLY and CDR2 as FYNNEI. The CDR3 is 18 residues long. Trimming took 3 bases from V and 3 from J; bases not matched to a gene: 8. The CDR3 reads CASSDVGTGVFGANVLTF. CDR3 DNA: TGTGCCAGCAGTGACGTTGGGACAGGGGTTTTTGGGGCCAACGTCCTGACTTTC.

This chain uses TRBV28 with TRBJ2-1, with 7 bases fitting TRBD2. This CDR3 spans 18 amino acids. CDR1 is MDHEN and CDR2 is SYDVKM in the germline V gene. V trimming: 5 bases; J trimming: 1 base; junction bases outside the gene matches: 14. CDR3 protein: CASSPTPGRERSYNEQFF. The CDR3 nucleotides are TGTGCCAGCAGTCCAACCCCCGGGCGGGAGCGATCCTACAATGAGCAGTTCTTC.